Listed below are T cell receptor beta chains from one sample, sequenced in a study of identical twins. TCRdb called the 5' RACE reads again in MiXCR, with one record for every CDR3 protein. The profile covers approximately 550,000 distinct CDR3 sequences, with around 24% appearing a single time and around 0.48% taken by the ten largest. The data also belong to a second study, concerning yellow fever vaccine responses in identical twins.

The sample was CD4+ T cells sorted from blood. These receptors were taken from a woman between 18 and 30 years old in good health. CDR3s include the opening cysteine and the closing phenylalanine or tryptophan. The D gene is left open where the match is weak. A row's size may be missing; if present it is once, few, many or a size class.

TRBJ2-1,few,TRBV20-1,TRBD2,TGCAGTGCTAGAGATTGGGCTAGCGGGAGTCGGTTGAATGAGCAGTTCTTC,CSARDWASGSRLNEQFF
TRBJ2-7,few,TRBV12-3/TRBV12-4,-,TGTGCCAGCAGTTTACGTACCGGGACGGCGACGGGCGAGCAGTACTTC,CASSLRTGTATGEQYF
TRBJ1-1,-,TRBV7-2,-,TGTGCCAGCAGCAAAGCTTTCTTT,CASSKAFF
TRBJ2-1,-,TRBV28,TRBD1,TGTGCCAGCACGATACAGGGGATCAATGAGCAGTTCTTC,CASTIQGINEQFF
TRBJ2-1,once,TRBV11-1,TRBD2,TGTGCCAGCAGCGCACTAGCGGGCGTCGGGAATGAGCAGTTCTTC,CASSALAGVGNEQFF
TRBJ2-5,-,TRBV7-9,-,TGTGCCAGCAGCTTAGATGGGGGGCGCGGTGAGACCCAGTACTTC,CASSLDGGRGETQYF
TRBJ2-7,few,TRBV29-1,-,TGCAGCGTTGAAGTGCCAGGGAGGTCCTACGAGCAGTACTTC,CSVEVPGRSYEQYF
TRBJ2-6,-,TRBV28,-,TGTGCCAGCAGCAGAGGGGTGGCTGGGGCCAACGTCCTGACTTTC,CASSRGVAGANVLTF
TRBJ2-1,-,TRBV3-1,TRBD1,TGTGCCAGCAGCCGAGGACAGGTCTCCTACAATGAGCAGTTCTTC,CASSRGQVSYNEQFF
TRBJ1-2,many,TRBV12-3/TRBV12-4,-,TGTGCCAGCAGTTTTACGGGAGATGGCTACACCTTC,CASSFTGDGYTF
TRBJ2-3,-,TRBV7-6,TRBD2,TGTGCCAGCAGCTTAGGGGAAGGACTAGGTCGTAGTGATACGCAGTATTTT,CASSLGEGLGRSDTQYF
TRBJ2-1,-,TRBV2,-,TGTGCCAGCAGTGACGGTACCCCCAGGGAGCAGTTCTTC,CASSDGTPREQFF
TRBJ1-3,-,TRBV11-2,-,TGTGCCAGCAGCTTATCTTTCGGGGGCTCTGGAAACACCATATATTTT,CASSLSFGGSGNTIYF
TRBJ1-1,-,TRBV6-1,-,TGTGCCAGCAGTGATTTCGGGGTGACCTCTGAAGCTTTCTTT,CASSDFGVTSEAFF
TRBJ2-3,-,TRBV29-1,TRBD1,TGCAGCGTTGAAGACCCCCCGGACAGGGTGGATACGCAGTATTTT,CSVEDPPDRVDTQYF
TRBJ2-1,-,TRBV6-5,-,TGTGCCAGCAGTTACTCGACCCCTACGGCCAGCTCCTACAATGAGCAGTTCTTC,CASSYSTPTASSYNEQFF